Following are 4 T cell receptor beta chains from one sample sequenced in a study of T cells after yellow fever vaccination (dated by TCRdb to the late 2010s). Receptors were amplified or captured by 5' RACE. The sample was run on an Illumina HiSeq 2500. Using fastp trimming at Q25 and MiXCR clonotype assembly, TCRdb reanalyzed the public sequencing data and kept in-frame beta chains. Each entry merges the rows of one CDR3 protein and shows their most common DNA and genes. For this sample there are roughly 63,000 distinct CDR3 sequences; 6% to 7.5% appear just once. The ten top clones hold approximately 34% of the sample. What the treatment or condition label conveys for this sample: live attenuated yellow fever vaccine strain. The specimen comprised CD8+ T cells sorted from PBMCs, sampled 15 days after the yellow fever booster vaccination. These receptors were collected from a man aged 25 to 40 who received the YFV17D yellow fever vaccine.

This clonotype was detected ten times or more. The V and J genes are TRBV6-2 or TRBV6-3 and TRBJ2-1, with 7 bases that match TRBD1. Germline assignment: CDR1 MNHEY and CDR2 SVGEGT. Germline trimming cut 0 bases from V and 4 bases from J; bases unmatched to any gene: 3. The CDR3 covers 15 residues. The CDR3 sequence: CASSYSGQLYNEQFF. DNA of the CDR3: TGTGCCAGCAGTTACTCGGGACAGCTATACAATGAGCAGTTCTTC.

This clonotype was seen many times. The chain recombines TRBV29-1 with TRBJ1-1; 11 positions agree with TRBD1. The CDR3 spans 14 residues. Germline values: CDR1 SQVTM, CDR2 ANQGSEA. V shed 4 bases, J shed 5 bases, and the junction held 6 bases outside the gene matches. CDR3 loop: CSVGRGTGGTEAFF. In DNA, the CDR3 is TGCAGCGTTGGGCGGGGGACAGGGGGGACTGAAGCTTTCTTT.

There are a few counts of this clonotype. The chain uses TRBV30 and TRBJ1-4; TRBD1 matches 7 bases. V trimming: 4 bases; J trimming: 6 bases; junction bases outside the gene matches: 8. The CDR3 contains 14 residues. Looked up from germline, CDR1 is GTSNPN and CDR2 is SVGIG (reference sequence). CDR3 coding DNA: TGTGCCTGGACTGTGGGCAGGGGGGATGAAAAACTGTTTTTT. Translating gives CAWTVGRGDEKLFF.

This clonotype came up many times. This rearrangement joins TRBV29-1 to TRBJ1-5; D gene ambiguous. V shed 4 bases and J shed 1 base, with 8 bases lying between them. Germline V gives CDR1 SQVTM, CDR2 ANQGSEA. CDR3 length equals 13 residues. CDR3 amino acids: CSVGEDSNQPQHF. The CDR3 DNA follows: TGCAGCGTTGGGGAGGACAGCAATCAGCCCCAGCATTTT.